Listed below are T cell receptor beta chains from one sample, sequenced in a study of sequential checkpoint blockade in melanoma. Assay: immunoSEQ multiplex PCR; the TCRdb copy retains only in-frame clones and omits some. The data show 9,000 to 13,000 clones, about three fifths seen once. This sample comprised CD8+ T cells sorted from blood (inferred from file names), obtained from a patient given nivolumab and ipilimumab in sequence. These receptors originate from a human donor with melanoma. CDR3s include the opening cysteine and the closing phenylalanine or tryptophan. A D gene is named only where the DNA matches it firmly. Clone size is not always given. Where it is, it says once, few, many or a class for expanded clones.

D gene: .
V gene: TRBV7-9
clone size: medium-sized
J gene: TRBJ2-1
CDR3 DNA: TGTGCCAGCAGCTTAGCGGGAGGCAATGAGCAGTTCTTC
CDR3 protein: CASSLAGGNEQFF

D gene: TRBD2
V gene: TRBV6-5
clone size: few
J gene: TRBJ2-7
CDR3 DNA: TGTGCCAGCAGTTTCCCCGGACTAGCGGGGGCTTCCTTC
CDR3 protein: CASSFPGLAGASF

D gene: TRBD1
V gene: TRBV28
clone size: .
J gene: TRBJ2-7
CDR3 DNA: TGTGCCAGCTCCAGGGGGCGAATCTACGAGCAGTACTTC
CDR3 protein: CASSRGRIYEQYF

D gene: .
V gene: TRBV30
clone size: .
J gene: TRBJ1-5
CDR3 DNA: TGTGCCTGGACGGCGGATAGCAATCAGCCCCAGCATTTT
CDR3 protein: CAWTADSNQPQHF

D gene: .
V gene: TRBV4-3
clone size: .
J gene: TRBJ1-2
CDR3 DNA: TGCGCCAGCAGCCAAACAGGGAACTATGGCTACACCTTC
CDR3 protein: CASSQTGNYGYTF

D gene: .
V gene: TRBV7-2
clone size: .
J gene: TRBJ2-3
CDR3 DNA: TGTGCCAGCAGCTTACTCAGCACAGATACGCAGTATTTT
CDR3 protein: CASSLLSTDTQYF

D gene: TRBD2
V gene: TRBV19
clone size: medium-sized
J gene: TRBJ2-1
CDR3 DNA: TGTGCCAGTAGTATACTAGCGGGAGGGCTAAATGAGCAGTTCTTC
CDR3 protein: CASSILAGGLNEQFF

D gene: TRBD1
V gene: TRBV6-4
clone size: .
J gene: TRBJ2-7
CDR3 DNA: TGTGCCAGCAGTTACCCCACACAGGGGGCGAGGGAGCAGTACTTC
CDR3 protein: CASSYPTQGAREQYF

D gene: .
V gene: TRBV11-2
clone size: .
J gene: TRBJ2-3
CDR3 DNA: TGTGCCAGCAGCCAACCGGTGGGACACTTCACAGATACGCAGTATTTT
CDR3 protein: CASSQPVGHFTDTQYF

D gene: TRBD1
V gene: TRBV30
clone size: .
J gene: TRBJ1-1
CDR3 DNA: TGTGCCTGGAGTTGGAGACAGGGGGGCACTGAAGCTTTCTTT
CDR3 protein: CAWSWRQGGTEAFF

D gene: .
V gene: TRBV20-1
clone size: .
J gene: TRBJ2-2
CDR3 DNA: TGCAGTGCTAGGCGCACCGGGGAGCTGTTTTTT
CDR3 protein: CSARRTGELFF

D gene: .
V gene: TRBV7-8
clone size: .
J gene: TRBJ1-5
CDR3 DNA: TGTGCCAGCAGCGATCCCGCCCGGGGTTATAGCAATCAGCCCCAGCATTTT
CDR3 protein: CASSDPARGYSNQPQHF

D gene: .
V gene: TRBV6-6
clone size: .
J gene: TRBJ2-7
CDR3 DNA: TGTGCCAGCATGCCCGTCAGGGGAGAGCAGTACTTC
CDR3 protein: CASMPVRGEQYF

D gene: .
V gene: TRBV2
clone size: medium-sized
J gene: TRBJ2-6
CDR3 DNA: TGTGCCAGCAGGGGGCCTGGGGCCAACGTCCTGACTTTC
CDR3 protein: CASRGPGANVLTF

D gene: .
V gene: TRBV7-9
clone size: .
J gene: TRBJ2-7
CDR3 DNA: TGTGCCAGCAGCTTAGTCTCCTACGATTCCTACGAGCAGTACTTC
CDR3 protein: CASSLVSYDSYEQYF

D gene: TRBD2
V gene: TRBV19
clone size: .
J gene: TRBJ2-7
CDR3 DNA: TGTGCCAGTAGGACCGGGACTAGCGGGTTCTACGAGCAGTACTTC
CDR3 protein: CASRTGTSGFYEQYF

D gene: .
V gene: TRBV29-1
clone size: few
J gene: TRBJ2-5
CDR3 DNA: TGCAGCGTTGATGGTGCGGGGGACACTTGGGAGACCCAGTACTTC
CDR3 protein: CSVDGAGDTWETQYF

D gene: TRBD2
V gene: TRBV30
clone size: .
J gene: TRBJ2-3
CDR3 DNA: TGTGCCTGGAGTTTTATCCTGGAAACTAGCGGACCCACAGATACGCAGTATTTT
CDR3 protein: CAWSFILETSGPTDTQYF

D gene: .
V gene: TRBV4-1
clone size: medium-sized
J gene: TRBJ1-1
CDR3 DNA: TGCGCCAGCAGCCAAGGGGGAGGGGGATGGACTGAAGCTTTCTTT
CDR3 protein: CASSQGGGGWTEAFF

D gene: TRBD2
V gene: TRBV15
clone size: .
J gene: TRBJ2-5
CDR3 DNA: TGTGCCACCAGCAGAGATCGGACTAGTTTAGAGACCCAGTACTTC
CDR3 protein: CATSRDRTSLETQYF

D gene: TRBD1
V gene: TRBV4-1
clone size: few
J gene: TRBJ2-7
CDR3 DNA: TGCGCCAGCAGTCCGGACAGGGTTTCCTACGAGCAGTACTTC
CDR3 protein: CASSPDRVSYEQYF

D gene: TRBD2
V gene: TRBV27
clone size: .
J gene: TRBJ2-1
CDR3 DNA: TGTGCCAGCAGTTTACTAGCGGGAGTGTACAATGAGCAGTTCTTC
CDR3 protein: CASSLLAGVYNEQFF

D gene: TRBD2
V gene: TRBV5-3
clone size: .
J gene: TRBJ2-7
CDR3 DNA: TGTGCCAGAAGCGGAATTCGGACTAGCGGGGACTCCTACGAGCAGTACTTC
CDR3 protein: CARSGIRTSGDSYEQYF

D gene: .
V gene: TRBV7-9
clone size: .
J gene: TRBJ2-1
CDR3 DNA: TGTGCCAGCAGCCCTAGCGCCTCGAGCTCCTACAATGAGCAGTTCTTC
CDR3 protein: CASSPSASSSYNEQFF